The clone carrying this TCR beta chain was seen once. Its matching antigen is unknown. The data were obtained in a study of OX40 agonist ivuxolimab in advanced cancers. Overall study results and limits: Patients with a partial response at 0.1-3.0 mg/kg had among the lowest clonal expansion.

Clones were read by immunoSEQ multiplex PCR, and TCRdb kept only the in-frame ones, dropping some. The data contain 72,000 or so clones, roughly 84% of them singletons. This sequence was found in an adult with an advanced solid tumor such as melanoma, head and neck, liver or kidney cancer. Sequencing was performed on CD4+ or CD8+ T cells sorted from blood, taken in a trial of the OX40 agonist ivuxolimab.

The CDR3 nucleotides are TGTGCCAGCAGCTTAAGGGGAGACTATAACTATGGCTACACCTTC. Its translation: CASSLRGDYNYGYTF. The chain links TRBV7-8 to TRBJ1-2; a weak D match, TRBD1 (5 bases). Germline CDR1 and CDR2: SGHVS and FQNEAQ. The V end was cut by 2 bases, the J end by 1 base, with 11 bases between. This CDR3 region has 15 residues. Supplemented by reference TRBV7-8 and TRBJ1-2, the full variable domain reads GAGVSQSPRYKVAKRGQDVALRCDPISGHVSLFWYQQALGQGPEFLTYFQNEAQLDKSGLPSDRFFAERPEGSVSTLKIQRTQQEDSAVYLCASSLRGDYNYGYTFGSGTRLTVV.